The TCR beta chain described here comes from a study of beta chain features in type 1 diabetes. Whole-study findings and limits: Significant though moderate, a shortening of TCRB CDR3s appeared in all four CD4+ subsets of Type 1 diabetes patients. Researchers could not determine here whether HLA type influences TCRB rearrangement.

The investigators reverse transcribed all of the isolated RNA, so they sequenced expressed TCRB transcripts. The data were produced by immunoSEQ multiplex PCR, yet TCRdb's version contains in-frame clones alone and is incomplete. The profile shows 900,000 or so clones, about a sixth of them singletons. V was shortened by 3 bases and J by 8 bases, with 11 bases between the two germline ends. CDR1 and CDR2 from the germline V gene are SGHTA and FQGNSA. CDR3 length equals 12 residues. In this sample, this clone turned up a few times. Its target is unknown. Sequencing was performed on naive CD4+ T cells from blood. J is TRBJ2-7 and V is TRBV7-2, with D possibly TRBD2 on 6 matching bases. This TCR derives from a woman younger than 30 in good health. The DNA for the CDR3 is TGTGCCAGCAGCTTGAGTAGCGGCCAGCAGTACTTC. This encodes CASSLSSGQQYF.